This is a list of T cell receptor beta chains from one sample in a study of CD8+ T cells in alopecia areata. Data came from immunoSEQ multiplex PCR; TCRdb stores just in-frame clones and leaves some out. The sample lists over 150,000 clones, roughly 64% seen once, with under 7% in the top ten. The sample was CD4+ T cells sorted from blood, taken at week 24, from a patient treated with tofacitinib. The receptor source for this set is a human donor with alopecia areata. CDR3s include the opening cysteine and the closing phenylalanine or tryptophan. The D gene is left open where the match is weak. Clone sizes are given selectively: once, few, many, or a class where the clone is expanded.

D,size,V,J,CDR3,DNA
.,few,TRBV29-1,TRBJ1-1,CSVETDKSPEAFF,TGCAGCGTTGAGACGGATAAGAGCCCTGAAGCTTTCTTT
.,.,TRBV7-9,TRBJ1-2,CASSSTGNYGYTF,TGTGCCAGCAGCTCGACAGGAAACTATGGCTACACCTTC
.,.,TRBV6-5,TRBJ2-2,CASSSFRQGKAGELFF,TGTGCCAGCAGTTCCTTCCGTCAGGGGAAGGCCGGGGAGCTGTTTTTT
TRBD1,.,TRBV7-2,TRBJ2-2,CASSLTGDGELFF,TGTGCCAGCAGCCTCACAGGGGACGGGGAGCTGTTTTTT
.,.,TRBV5-1,TRBJ2-1,CASSGGYNEQFF,TGCGCCAGCTCAGGAGGGTACAATGAGCAGTTCTTC
.,.,TRBV6-6,TRBJ2-2,CASSAGPDTGELFF,TGTGCCAGCAGCGCGGGACCCGACACCGGGGAGCTGTTTTTT
.,few,TRBV13,TRBJ1-6,CASTVYNSPLHF,TGTGCCAGCACGGTCTATAATTCACCCCTCCACTTT
.,.,TRBV7-3,TRBJ1-1,CASRGPSTEAFF,TGTGCCAGCAGGGGGCCAAGCACTGAAGCTTTCTTT
TRBD2,.,TRBV10-2,TRBJ2-1,CASSLSGRANEQFF,TGCGCCAGCAGTCTTAGCGGGAGGGCCAATGAGCAGTTCTTC
TRBD2,.,TRBV7-3,TRBJ2-3,CASSSRLAGEESQYF,TGTGCCAGCAGCTCGAGACTAGCGGGGGAAGAGTCGCAGTATTTT
TRBD2,.,TRBV4-1,TRBJ2-2,CASSQGTSGRPTGELFF,TGCGCCAGCAGCCAGGGGACTAGCGGGAGACCTACCGGGGAGCTGTTTTTT
.,.,TRBV18,TRBJ1-1,CASTGGAVNTEAFF,TGTGCCAGCACGGGGGGGGCAGTGAACACTGAAGCTTTCTTT
.,few,TRBV15,TRBJ1-2,CATSRDRGYGYTF,TGTGCCACCAGCAGAGACAGGGGATATGGCTACACCTTC
.,few,TRBV6-5,TRBJ1-1,CASSTYLGTEAFF,TGTGCCAGCAGTACCTACTTAGGGACTGAAGCTTTCTTT
.,once,TRBV10-3,TRBJ2-5,CAISELQEETQYF,TGTGCCATCAGTGAGTTGCAGGAAGAGACCCAGTACTTC
TRBD1,.,TRBV7-3,TRBJ1-2,CASSLEGQGFPSNYGYTF,TGTGCCAGCAGTCTAGAGGGACAGGGTTTTCCCTCTAACTATGGCTACACCTTC
TRBD1,.,TRBV29-1,TRBJ2-5,CSVVTGPETQYF,TGCAGCGTCGTGACAGGGCCAGAGACCCAGTACTTC
.,once,TRBV29-1,TRBJ2-2,CSVAWEYTGELFF,TGCAGCGTTGCGTGGGAATACACCGGGGAGCTGTTTTTT
TRBD1,few,TRBV5-1,TRBJ2-1,CASSLAGQDYNEQFF,TGCGCCAGCAGCTTGGCCGGACAGGATTACAATGAGCAGTTCTTC
.,.,TRBV29-1,TRBJ2-2,CSVELSGLGELFF,TGCAGCGTTGAATTGAGCGGACTCGGGGAGCTGTTTTTT
.,.,TRBV2,TRBJ1-1,CASSGGLLNTEAFF,TGTGCCAGCAGTGGTGGACTGCTGAACACTGAAGCTTTCTTT
.,.,TRBV4-3,TRBJ2-5,CASSQEAQAGTLYF,TGCGCCAGCAGCCAAGAAGCACAGGCAGGCACCCTGTACTTC
TRBD1,.,TRBV19,TRBJ1-5,CASGGQGSNQPQHF,TGTGCCAGTGGGGGACAGGGGAGCAATCAGCCCCAGCATTTT
.,.,TRBV7-7,TRBJ2-2,CASSPRQGGVGELFF,TGTGCCAGCAGCCCCCGACAGGGAGGCGTCGGGGAGCTGTTTTTT
.,.,TRBV2,TRBJ1-2,CASSFSLDYGYTF,TGTGCCAGCAGTTTCAGTCTGGACTATGGCTACACCTTC
.,.,TRBV7-2,TRBJ2-3,CASSLGRALTEYF,TGTGCCAGCAGCTTAGGACGGGCACTTACGGAGTATTTT
TRBD1,.,TRBV19,TRBJ1-2,CASSLTGTGNYGYTF,TGTGCCAGTAGTCTAACCGGGACAGGGAACTATGGCTACACCTTC
.,.,TRBV15,TRBJ2-5,CATSRGTETQYF,TGTGCCACCAGCAGAGGAACGGAGACCCAGTACTTC
.,.,TRBV4-3,TRBJ2-5,CASSQSPGDQETQYF,TGCGCCAGCAGCCAAAGCCCAGGGGATCAAGAGACCCAGTACTTC
.,.,TRBV20-1,TRBJ2-7,CSAPMFYEQYF,TGCAGTGCGCCGATGTTTTACGAGCAGTACTTC
.,.,TRBV7-3,TRBJ1-6,CASSAGGDNSPLHF,TGTGCCAGCAGTGCCGGGGGAGATAATTCACCCCTCCACTTT
.,few,TRBV2,TRBJ1-2,CASTRTANYGYTF,TGTGCCAGCACCCGGACAGCTAACTATGGCTACACCTTC
.,.,TRBV7-9,TRBJ2-2,CASSFKNTGELFF,TGTGCCAGCAGCTTTAAGAACACCGGGGAGCTGTTTTTT
.,.,TRBV19,TRBJ1-5,CATKGRNQPQHF,TGTGCCACTAAAGGGCGCAATCAGCCCCAGCATTTT
TRBD1,.,TRBV7-2,TRBJ2-7,CASSSYRGNEQYF,TGTGCCAGCAGCTCGTACAGGGGAAACGAGCAGTACTTC
.,.,TRBV28,TRBJ1-1,CASSFRMNTEAFF,TGTGCCAGCAGCTTCCGGATGAACACTGAAGCTTTCTTT
TRBD2,few,TRBV4-1,TRBJ2-7,CASSLREGPNEQYF,TGCGCCAGCAGCCTCCGGGAGGGCCCAAACGAGCAGTACTTC